Detailed here is one T cell receptor (beta chain). This sample is part of a study of technical replicates of blood from a few donors. Clones were read by immunoSEQ multiplex PCR, and TCRdb kept only the in-frame ones, dropping some. This sample carries tens of thousands of clones, 95% to 97% of them seen once, and the ten largest clones take less than 0.35%. The germline V gene has CDR1 SGDLS and CDR2 YYNGEE. Trimming removed 8 bases from V and 7 bases from J, with 7 bases in between. The CDR3 consists of 9 residues. The chain uses TRBV9 and TRBJ2-7; D might be TRBD2 (5 bases). Sample: T cells isolated from PBMCs. This TCR was sampled from a human donor in good health. The CDR3 DNA is TGTGCCAGGCGCGGGGAGCAGTACTTC. Translation: CARRGEQYF.